What follows are 15 T cell receptor beta chains derived from one specimen sequenced in a study of T cells in Graves' hyperthyroidism and ophthalmopathy. RNA transcripts gave rise to amplified TCR beta CDR3 regions. A first-round RT-PCR of the TCR CDR3 used the HTBI primer set. Using its own MiXCR run on the multiplex PCR reads, TCRdb lists one record per CDR3 protein. The sample shows a few hundred thousand distinct CDR3 sequences, approximately 14% of them seen only once. Sequencing was done on a sample of blood. Source of these receptors: a woman under 40 with Graves' hyperthyroidism that later progressed to Graves' ophthalmopathy.

The genes are TRBV20-1 and TRBJ2-5; either TRBD1 or TRBD2 may fit D (5 bases each). Germline CDR1 and CDR2: DFQATT and SNEGSKA (reference sequence). Trimming removed 3 bases from V and 3 bases from J, with 14 bases in between. The CDR3 covers 14 residues. DNA of the CDR3: TGCAGTGCTAGGACCCTCGGGGCGGAAGAGACCCAGTACTTC. This translates into CSARTLGAEETQYF.

This clonotype was detected ten times or more. The chain joins TRBV6-1 to TRBJ1-1; D call uncertain. This CDR3 is built from 13 residues. From germline, CDR1 is MNHNS and CDR2 SASEGT. V was trimmed by 2 bases and J by 2 bases, leaving 6 bases between them. Here the CDR3 reads CASSESVNTEAFF. The DNA of the CDR3 is TGTGCCAGCAGTGAATCGGTCAACACTGAAGCTTTCTTT.

This clonotype has ten or more counts. The J gene is TRBJ2-1, the V gene TRBV14; D unresolved. Trimming took off 3 bases at V and 6 bases at J, with 6 bases between the two ends. The germline gives CDR1 SGHDN, CDR2 FVKESK. This CDR3 region has 12 residues. CDR3 DNA: TGTGCCAGCAGCCAGACGATCAATGAGCAGTTCTTC. It encodes CASSQTINEQFF.

Ten or more counts support this clonotype. The genes are TRBV18 and TRBJ2-5, with D perhaps matching TRBD2 (5 bases). The V end lost 3 bases, the J end lost 5 bases, and 13 bases lay between the germline ends. CDR1 and CDR2 from the germline V gene are KGHSH and LQKENI. The CDR3 is 14 amino acids. CDR3 in amino acids: CASSPPPGDETQYF. The CDR3 DNA follows: TGTGCCAGCTCACCGCCCCCCGGGGATGAGACCCAGTACTTC.

Points on this clonotype: Just one base apart from a much larger clone, this may be a read error. The chain links TRBV5-1 to TRBJ2-1; 13 bases are a match to TRBD2. The V gene's germline CDR1 is SGHRS and CDR2 YFSETQ. The CDR3 totals 20 residues. The CDR3 DNA reads as TGCGCCAGCAGCCCGGGACTAGCGGGAAGTCCTACCCTTTACTACAGTGAGCAGTTCTTC. Translating gives CASSPGLAGSPTLYYSEQFF.

This clonotype was detected only once. A much larger clone differs from this one at a single base, so this may be a read error. The gene calls are TRBV20-1 and TRBJ2-7, with 9 bases that match TRBD1. The J call may be mistaken, given a closer DNA end match to TRBJ2-1. Germline CDR1 is DFQATT and CDR2 is SNEGSKA (reference sequence). The CDR3 totals 14 residues. The CDR3 spells CSATGTGLTYEQFF. The CDR3, as DNA: TGCAGTGCTACCGGGACAGGGCTTACCTACGAGCAGTTCTTC.

With respect to this clonotype: Being one base from a much bigger clone, this may be a read error. The CDR3 sequence: CASSLRAGTGANTQYF. The CDR3 DNA is TGTGCCAGCAGCTTGAGGGCTGGGACAGGGGCAAATACGCAGTATTTT. The chain is built from TRBV5-5 and TRBJ2-3; the match to TRBD1 covers 10 bases. The CDR3 extends over 16 amino acids. The V gene end was trimmed by 1 base and the J gene end by 7 bases; junction bases not matched to a gene: 9. The germline gives CDR1 SGHKS, CDR2 YYEKEE (reference sequence).

This clonotype occurred a few times. This chain uses TRBV18 with TRBJ2-1, with 9 bases identical to TRBD1. V dropped 5 bases and J dropped 8; count of bases not matched to a gene: 7. Germline V gives CDR1 KGHSH, CDR2 LQKENI. The CDR3 spans 14 residues. CDR3 bases: TGTGCCAGCTCAAGGACAGGGGAATTGGATGAGCAGTTCTTC. Translating it yields CASSRTGELDEQFF.

The sample holds many counts of this clonotype. The rearrangement uses TRBV27 and TRBJ2-2; TRBD2 matches at 12 bases. The CDR3 extends over 15 amino acids. Germline V gene sequence: CDR1 MNHEY, CDR2 SMNVEV (reference sequence). J was trimmed by 4 bases and V by 5 bases; bases with no gene match: 2. CDR3: CASSQLAGGTGELFF. DNA of the CDR3: TGTGCCAGCAGTCAACTAGCGGGAGGCACCGGGGAGCTGTTTTTT.

A single count supports this clonotype. With a much larger clone just one base away, this may be a read error. This rearrangement joins TRBV30 to TRBJ2-1; no firm D call. The CDR3 contains 11 residues. Germline CDR1 GTSNPN, CDR2 SVGIG (reference sequence). CDR3 in amino acids: CVWSAGDEQFF. DNA for the CDR3: TGTGTCTGGAGCGCAGGCGATGAGCAGTTCTTC.

The V call is TRBV28, the J call TRBJ1-2; 9 nucleotides match TRBD1. This CDR3 spans 15 amino acids. Germline CDR1 and CDR2: MDHEN and SYDVKM. The J segment lost 6 bases and the V segment lost 8 bases, leaving 13 bases of the junction unmatched. CDR3 in DNA: TGTGCCAGCGGTTATGATGGACAGGGGTGGGATGGCTACACCTTC. Residues: CASGYDGQGWDGYTF.

This chain joins TRBV5-1 and TRBJ2-1; 9 nucleotides agree with TRBD1. The V gene end was trimmed by 3 bases and the J gene end by 10 bases; junction bases not matched to a gene: 8. The germline V gene has CDR1 SGHRS and CDR2 YFSETQ. The CDR3 contains 14 residues. The CDR3 DNA follows: TGCGCCAGCAGCTGGGGACAGGGTAAGGCCGAGCAGTTCTTC. Its translation is CASSWGQGKAEQFF.

This clonotype was seen at least ten times. The CDR3 sequence: CSASRREGRYNEQFF. CDR3 coding DNA: TGCAGTGCTAGTAGACGGGAGGGCCGCTACAATGAGCAGTTCTTC. This rearrangement joins TRBV20-1 to TRBJ2-1, with TRBD2 matching over 8 bases. Germline assignment: CDR1 DFQATT and CDR2 SNEGSKA (reference sequence). The CDR3 is 15 residues long. V trimming: 3 bases; J trimming: 3 bases; junction bases outside the gene matches: 7.

The chain has TRBV11-2 and TRBJ1-1; TRBD1 aligns across 8 bases. V trimming: 6 bases; J trimming: 1 base; junction bases outside the gene matches: 7. The CDR3 covers 15 residues. Germline CDR1 is SGHAT and CDR2 is FQNNGV. For the CDR3, the DNA is TGTGCCAGCAGGCGCCCCGGGACAGGGAACACTGAAGCTTTCTTT. Protein product: CASRRPGTGNTEAFF. Full variable domain (remainder filled in from reference TRBV11-2 and TRBJ1-1): EAGVAQSPRYKIIEKRQSVAFWCNPISGHATLYWYQQILGQGPKLLIQFQNNGVVDDSQLPKDRFSAERLKGVDSTLKIQPAKLEDSAVYLCASRRPGTGNTEAFFGQGTRLTVV.

In its sample, this clonotype was seen many times. The CDR3 here is CASSQGPKPQYF. In DNA, the CDR3 is TGTGCCAGCAGCCAGGGACCGAAACCCCAGTATTTT. The rearrangement joins TRBV11-3 to TRBJ2-3; D tentatively fits TRBD1 or TRBD2 (5 bases each). With 5 bases removed from V and 12 bases from J, the gap between germline ends came to 15 bases. The CDR3 totals 12 residues. CDR1 SGHNT and CDR2 YENEEA come from the germline V gene. The full variable domain, rest sourced from reference TRBV11-3 and TRBJ2-3, is EAGVVQSPRYKIIEKKQPVAFWCNPISGHNTLYWYLQNLGQGPELLIRYENEEAVDDSQLPKDRFSAERLKGVDSTLKIQPAELGDSAVYLCASSQGPKPQYFGPGTRLTVL.